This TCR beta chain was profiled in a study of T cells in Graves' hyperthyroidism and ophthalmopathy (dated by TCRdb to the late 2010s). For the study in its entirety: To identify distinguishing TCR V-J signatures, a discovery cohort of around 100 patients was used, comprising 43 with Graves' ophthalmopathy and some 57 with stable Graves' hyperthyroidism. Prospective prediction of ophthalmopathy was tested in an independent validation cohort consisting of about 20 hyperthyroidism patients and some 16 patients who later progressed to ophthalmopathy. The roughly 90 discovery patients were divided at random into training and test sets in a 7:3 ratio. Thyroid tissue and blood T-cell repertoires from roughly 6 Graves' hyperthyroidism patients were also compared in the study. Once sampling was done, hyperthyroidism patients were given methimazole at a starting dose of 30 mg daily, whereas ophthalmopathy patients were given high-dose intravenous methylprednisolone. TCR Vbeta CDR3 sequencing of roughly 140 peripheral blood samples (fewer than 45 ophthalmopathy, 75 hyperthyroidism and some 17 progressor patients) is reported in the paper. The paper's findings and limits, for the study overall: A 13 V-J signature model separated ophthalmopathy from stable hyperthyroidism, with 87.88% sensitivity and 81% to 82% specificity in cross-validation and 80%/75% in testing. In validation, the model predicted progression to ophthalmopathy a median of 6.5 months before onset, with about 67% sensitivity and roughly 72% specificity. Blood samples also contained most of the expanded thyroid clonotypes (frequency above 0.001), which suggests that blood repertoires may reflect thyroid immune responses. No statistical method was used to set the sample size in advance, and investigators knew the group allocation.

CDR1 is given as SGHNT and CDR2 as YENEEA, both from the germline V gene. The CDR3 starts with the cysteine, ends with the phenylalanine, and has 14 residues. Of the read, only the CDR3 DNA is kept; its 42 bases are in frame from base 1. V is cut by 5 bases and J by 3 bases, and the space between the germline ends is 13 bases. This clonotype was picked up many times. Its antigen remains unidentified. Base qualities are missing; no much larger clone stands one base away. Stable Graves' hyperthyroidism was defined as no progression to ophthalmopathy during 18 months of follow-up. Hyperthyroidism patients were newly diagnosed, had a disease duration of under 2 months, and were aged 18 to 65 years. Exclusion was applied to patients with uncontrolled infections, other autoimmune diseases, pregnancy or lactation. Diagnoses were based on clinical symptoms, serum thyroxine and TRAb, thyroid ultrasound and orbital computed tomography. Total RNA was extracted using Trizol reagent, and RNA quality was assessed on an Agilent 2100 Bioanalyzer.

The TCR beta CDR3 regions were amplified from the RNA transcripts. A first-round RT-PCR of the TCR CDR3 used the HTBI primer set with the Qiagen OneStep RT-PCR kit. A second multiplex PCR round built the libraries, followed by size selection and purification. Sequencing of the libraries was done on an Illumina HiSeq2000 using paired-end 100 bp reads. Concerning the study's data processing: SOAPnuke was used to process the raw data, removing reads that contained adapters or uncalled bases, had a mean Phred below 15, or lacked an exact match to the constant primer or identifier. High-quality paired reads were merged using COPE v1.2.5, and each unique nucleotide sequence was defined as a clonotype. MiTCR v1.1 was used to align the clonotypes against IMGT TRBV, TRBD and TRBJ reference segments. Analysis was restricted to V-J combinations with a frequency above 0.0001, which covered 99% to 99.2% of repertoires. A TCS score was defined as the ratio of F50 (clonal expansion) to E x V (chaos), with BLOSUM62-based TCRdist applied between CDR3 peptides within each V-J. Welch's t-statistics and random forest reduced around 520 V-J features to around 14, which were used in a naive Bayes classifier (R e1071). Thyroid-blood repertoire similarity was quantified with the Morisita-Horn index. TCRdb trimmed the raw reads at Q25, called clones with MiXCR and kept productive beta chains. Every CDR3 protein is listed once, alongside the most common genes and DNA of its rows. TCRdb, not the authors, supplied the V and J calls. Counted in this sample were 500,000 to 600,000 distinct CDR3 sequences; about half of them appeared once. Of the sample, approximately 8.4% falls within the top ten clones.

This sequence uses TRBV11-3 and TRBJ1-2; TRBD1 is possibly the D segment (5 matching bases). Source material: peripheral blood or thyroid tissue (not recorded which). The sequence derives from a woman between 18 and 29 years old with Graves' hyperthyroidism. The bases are TGTGCCAGCAGCCCCGGAGACAGATACTATGGCTACACCTTC. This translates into CASSPGDRYYGYTF.